This TCR beta chain was recovered during a study of OX40 agonist ivuxolimab in advanced cancers. Clones were sequenced by immunoSEQ multiplex PCR, and TCRdb holds only the in-frame ones, with some missing. The top ten clones hold about 8.4% of a sample with 29,000 or so clones, just over 90% of them seen once. This clone is a singleton in its sample. CDR1 MGHRA and CDR2 YSYEKL come from the germline V gene. CDR3 length: 16 residues. The V end lost 0 bases, the J end lost 7 bases, and 13 bases lay between the germline ends. Cycle 7 day 1, cycle 4 day 1, and baseline were the timepoints at which blood was sampled.

V gene TRBV4-1 combines with J gene TRBJ1-6; tentatively, D is TRBD1 (6 bases). Sequences were derived from CD4+ or CD8+ T cells sorted from blood, sampled in a trial of the OX40 agonist ivuxolimab. The sequence came from an adult with an advanced solid tumor such as melanoma, head and neck, liver or kidney cancer. The CDR3 protein is CASSQESGAYNSPLHF. In DNA, the CDR3 is TGCGCCAGCAGCCAAGAATCGGGGGCTTACAATTCACCCCTCCACTTT.